This TCR beta chain was observed in a study of blood T cell repertoires in COVID-19. Study overall: Acute and convalescent COVID-19 specimens originated in the United States, Italy and Spain. PBMCs, B-cell-depleted T cells, or T cells were the source of the cDNA or gDNA that made up the material.

In the authors' methods: From reference gene primer amplification, estimates of nucleated cell counts were derived. Using immunoSEQ multiplex PCR, the repertoire was profiled, and TCRdb retains in-frame clones only, with some absent. For V, J and clone size, that table is used; D and trimming come from the DNA. The sample has under 200,000 clones, over 80% seen once; the top ten hold 2.5% to 3.5%. From germline, CDR1 is SGHVS and CDR2 FQNEAQ. V shed 1 base and J 6 bases; nucleotides not matched to a gene: 10. The CDR3 has 17 residues. This TCR was recovered from a woman aged 55-69 years with acute or convalescent COVID-19. The chain combines TRBV7-8 with TRBJ1-5; 9 positions match TRBD1. Input material: peripheral blood. This CDR3 reads CASSLGYYRGRFQPQHF. CDR3 nucleotides: TGTGCCAGCAGCTTAGGCTACTACAGGGGGCGCTTTCAGCCCCAGCATTTT.